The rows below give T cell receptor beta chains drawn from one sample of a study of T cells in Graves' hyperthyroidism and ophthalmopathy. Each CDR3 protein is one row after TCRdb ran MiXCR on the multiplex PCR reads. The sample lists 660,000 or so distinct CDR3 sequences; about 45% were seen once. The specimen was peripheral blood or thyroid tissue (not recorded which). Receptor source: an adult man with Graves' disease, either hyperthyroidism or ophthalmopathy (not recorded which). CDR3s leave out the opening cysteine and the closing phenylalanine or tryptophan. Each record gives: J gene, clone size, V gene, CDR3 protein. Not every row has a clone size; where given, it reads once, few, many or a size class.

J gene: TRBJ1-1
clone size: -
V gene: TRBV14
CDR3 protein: ASSQPGFTEAF

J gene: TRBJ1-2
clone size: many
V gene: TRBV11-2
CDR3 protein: ASSLAGGAGYT

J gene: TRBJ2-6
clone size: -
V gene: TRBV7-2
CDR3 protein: ASSTQGQGANVLT

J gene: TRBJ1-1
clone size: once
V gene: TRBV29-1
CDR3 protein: SVEAAGASEAF

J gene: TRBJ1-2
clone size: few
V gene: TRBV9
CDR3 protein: ASSTTDRGYGYT

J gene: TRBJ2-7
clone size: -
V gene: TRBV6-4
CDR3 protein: ASRRVTGYEQY

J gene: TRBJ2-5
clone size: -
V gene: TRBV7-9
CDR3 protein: ASSFVGGYETQY

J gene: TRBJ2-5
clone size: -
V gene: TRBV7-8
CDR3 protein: ASSLRDGAQY

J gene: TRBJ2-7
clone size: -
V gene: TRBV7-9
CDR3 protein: ASSLDPFSGSAYEQY

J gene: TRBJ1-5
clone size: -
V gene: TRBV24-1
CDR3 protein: AASDSRNNQPQH

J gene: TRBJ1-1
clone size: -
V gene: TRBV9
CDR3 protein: ASSVAPDRSTEAF

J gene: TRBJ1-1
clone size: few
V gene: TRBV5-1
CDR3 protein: ASSHSGFWAEAF

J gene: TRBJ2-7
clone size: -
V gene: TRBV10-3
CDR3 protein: AISDPGRGGYEQY

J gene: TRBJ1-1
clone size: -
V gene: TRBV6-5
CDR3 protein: ASSYGGGAF

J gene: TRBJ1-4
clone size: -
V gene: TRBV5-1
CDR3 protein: ASSLASGGNEKLF

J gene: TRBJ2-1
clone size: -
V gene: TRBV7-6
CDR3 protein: ASSQGPPLTTGHNEQF

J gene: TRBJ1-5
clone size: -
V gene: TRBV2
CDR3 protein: ASKETGGLGNQPQH

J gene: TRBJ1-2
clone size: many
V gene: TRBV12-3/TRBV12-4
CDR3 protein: ASSEQTGGWNGYT

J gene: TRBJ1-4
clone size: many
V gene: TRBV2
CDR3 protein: ASRRGHNEKLF

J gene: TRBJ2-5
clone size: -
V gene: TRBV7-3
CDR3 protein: ASRIAGALERETQY

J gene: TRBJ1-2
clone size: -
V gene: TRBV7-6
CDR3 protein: ASSHEGHYGYT

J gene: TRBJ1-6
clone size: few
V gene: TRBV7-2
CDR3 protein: ASSLLGRSYNSPLH

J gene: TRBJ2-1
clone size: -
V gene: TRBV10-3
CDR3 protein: AISGGSYNEQF

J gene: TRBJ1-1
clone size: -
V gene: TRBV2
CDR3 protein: ASARDAGLNTEAF

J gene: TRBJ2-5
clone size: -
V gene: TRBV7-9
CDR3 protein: ASTPRGYDTGETQY

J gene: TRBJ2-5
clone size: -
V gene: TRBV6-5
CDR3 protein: ASSYWGVETQY

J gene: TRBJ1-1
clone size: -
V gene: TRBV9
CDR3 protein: ASSQGRYQNTKAF

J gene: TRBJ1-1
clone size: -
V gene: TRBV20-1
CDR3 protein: SASNRGLGQAF

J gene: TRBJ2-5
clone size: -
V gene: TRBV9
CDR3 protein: ASSVASSGGYQETQY

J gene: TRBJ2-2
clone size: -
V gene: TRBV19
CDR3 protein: ASSIGGTRAYTGELF

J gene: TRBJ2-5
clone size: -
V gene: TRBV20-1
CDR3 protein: SASGRVGQETQY

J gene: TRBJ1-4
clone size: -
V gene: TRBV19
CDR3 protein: ASSPPPGKLF

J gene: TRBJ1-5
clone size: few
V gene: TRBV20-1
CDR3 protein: SAERDLPDQPQH

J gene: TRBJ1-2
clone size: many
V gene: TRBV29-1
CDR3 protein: SVEVQGNYGYT

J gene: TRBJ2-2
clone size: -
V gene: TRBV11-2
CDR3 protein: ASSYDRVTGELF

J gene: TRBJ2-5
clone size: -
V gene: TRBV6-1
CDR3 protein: ASSTRWETQY

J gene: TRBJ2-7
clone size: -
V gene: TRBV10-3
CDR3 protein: AISESPGLKREQY

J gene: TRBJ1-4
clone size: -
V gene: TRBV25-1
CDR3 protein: ASRLGPPEEGKKLF

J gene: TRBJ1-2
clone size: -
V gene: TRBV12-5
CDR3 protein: ASRAGGGSDGYT

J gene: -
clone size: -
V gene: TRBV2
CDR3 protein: ASSENSGDEAF

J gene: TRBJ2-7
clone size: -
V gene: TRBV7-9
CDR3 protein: ASSPTGLGQY